What follows are 27 T cell receptor beta chains derived from one specimen sequenced in a study of shared clonotypes between healthy human individuals. In the naive CD8 group, cells lacked CD45RO and were positively selected for CCR7, so terminally differentiated effector memory CD45RA+ cells were left out. Data came from immunoSEQ multiplex PCR; TCRdb stores just in-frame clones and leaves some out. The data show about 590,000 clones, around 95% seen once. Sequencing was performed on naive CD8+ T cells sorted from blood. All receptors come from a woman aged 25 to 45 in good health.

The chain recombines TRBV19 with TRBJ2-3, with TRBD1 identical over 9 bases. Trimming at V came to 2 bases and at J to 4 bases, leaving 7 bases not matched to a gene. The germline V gene has CDR1 LNHDA and CDR2 SQIVND (reference sequence). This CDR3 contains 16 residues. The CDR3 nucleotides are TGTGCCAGTAGTATAACAGGGGGCGAGGGTGCAGATACGCAGTATTTT. It is translated as CASSITGGEGADTQYF.

The chain uses TRBV9 and TRBJ2-3; TRBD2 agrees at 7 bases. Germline loops: CDR1 SGDLS, CDR2 YYNGEE. The CDR3 loop spans 16 amino acids. J gave up 4 bases and V 3 bases, and 11 bases lay outside the gene matches. This CDR3 reads CASSAPGAGEADTQYF. CDR3 in DNA: TGTGCCAGCAGCGCACCTGGGGCGGGAGAGGCAGATACGCAGTATTTT.

The rearrangement joins TRBV28 to TRBJ1-4, with no clear D. Deletions cut 3 bases from V and 2 bases from J, with 7 bases between. The CDR3 runs to 14 residues. Per germline, CDR1 MDHEN and CDR2 SYDVKM. This chain's CDR3 is CASSFRLTNEKLFF. The DNA for the CDR3 is TGTGCCAGCAGTTTCCGTCTCACTAATGAAAAACTGTTTTTT.

The chain links TRBV27 to TRBJ2-7; perhaps TRBD1 as D (6 bases). The CDR3 totals 16 residues. CDR1 MNHEY and CDR2 SMNVEV come from the germline V gene (reference sequence). With 4 bases removed from V and 4 bases from J, the gap between germline ends came to 20 bases. CDR3 bases: TGTGCCAGCAGTTCCCACCAGACAGGAAGCATTTACGAGCAGTACTTC. This gives the protein CASSSHQTGSIYEQYF.

V usage is TRBV4-1 and J usage is TRBJ2-2; D perhaps matches TRBD2 (5 bases). There are 14 residues in the CDR3. The V and J ends lost 0 bases and 9 bases respectively, with 11 bases between them. Per germline, CDR1 MGHRA and CDR2 YSYEKL. This CDR3 is CASSQDRGARELFF. The CDR3 DNA follows: TGCGCCAGCAGCCAAGATCGGGGTGCTAGGGAGCTGTTTTTT.

In its sample, this clone was seen once. The chain links TRBV13 to TRBJ2-6; a weak D match, TRBD1 (5 bases). CDR3 length: 16 amino acids. In germline, CDR1 is PRHDT, CDR2 FYEKMQ (reference sequence). Trimming removed 0 bases from V and 0 bases from J, with 6 bases in between. The CDR3: CASSLGGHSGANVLTF. The DNA for the CDR3 is TGTGCCAGCAGCTTAGGGGGGCACTCTGGGGCCAACGTCCTGACTTTC.

The chain joins TRBV6-1 to TRBJ2-1; D remains ambiguous. Germline V gene sequence: CDR1 MNHNS, CDR2 SASEGT. Trimming cost V 2 bases and J 2 bases, with 19 bases left between them. The CDR3 extends over 18 amino acids. The CDR3 nucleotides read TGTGCCAGCAGTGAAATTCTCTCGGGCAGCCGACCCTACAATGAGCAGTTCTTC. Its protein product is CASSEILSGSRPYNEQFF.

This sequence joins TRBV30 and TRBJ2-5; D unresolved. CDR1 and CDR2 from the germline V gene are GTSNPN and SVGIG (reference sequence). CDR3 length equals 14 residues. V lost 0 bases and J lost 4, with 12 bases in between. CDR3 amino acids: CAWSVRRCSETQYF. The CDR3 region has the DNA TGTGCCTGGAGTGTACGCCGTTGCTCAGAGACCCAGTACTTC.

The V call is TRBV6-1, the J call TRBJ2-2; 10 nucleotides line up with TRBD1. The CDR3 length is 14 residues. Looked up from germline, CDR1 is MNHNS and CDR2 is SASEGT. J was trimmed by 3 bases and V by 6 bases; bases with no gene match: 1. CDR3 bases: TGTGCCAGCAGGGGGACAGGGGACACCGGGGAGCTGTTTTTT. Translating gives CASRGTGDTGELFF.

The CDR3 loop reads CASRVTSGSVNEQFF. DNA of the CDR3: TGTGCCAGTAGGGTGACTAGCGGGAGTGTCAATGAGCAGTTCTTC. The gene calls are TRBV19 and TRBJ2-1, with 12 bases aligning to TRBD2. From germline, CDR1 is LNHDA and CDR2 SQIVND (reference sequence). J gave up 6 bases and V 6 bases, and 6 bases lay outside the gene matches. CDR3 length: 15 amino acids.

The chain couples TRBV7-8 to TRBJ1-1, with a possible D match to TRBD1 (5 bases). Trimming stripped 1 base from V and 7 bases from J, with 16 bases between. The CDR3 is 15 amino acids. Per the germline V gene, CDR1 is SGHVS and CDR2 is FQNEAQ. CDR3 sequence: CASSLVSGSRGEAFF. CDR3 DNA sequence: TGTGCCAGCAGCTTAGTGTCAGGGTCGAGGGGTGAAGCTTTCTTT.

This clone showed up just once. The rearrangement uses TRBV5-1 and TRBJ2-7, with D possibly being TRBD1 or TRBD2 (5 bases each). CDR1 SGHRS and CDR2 YFSETQ come from the germline V gene. The CDR3 has 13 residues. Trimming took 7 bases from V and 0 from J, leaving 11 bases between them. The CDR3 DNA follows: TGCGCCAGCTGGGACCGTAGCTCCTACGAGCAGTACTTC. Translation: CASWDRSSYEQYF.

This chain uses TRBV2 with TRBJ2-7; tentative D call: TRBD1 (6 bases). The CDR3 covers 16 residues. The V and J ends lost 5 bases and 1 base respectively, with 18 bases between them. CDR1 is SNHLY, CDR2 FYNNEI, per germline. The CDR3 protein is CASSPIQGPLSYEQYF. Written as DNA, the CDR3 is TGTGCCAGCAGTCCGATACAGGGCCCCCTGTCCTACGAGCAGTACTTC.

This clone was seen just once. The chain couples TRBV4-1 to TRBJ1-2; perhaps TRBD1 as D (5 bases). The germline V gene encodes CDR1 MGHRA and CDR2 YSYEKL. The CDR3 runs 16 residues. Trimming left V 4 bases short and J 4 bases short, with 19 bases between. DNA for the CDR3: TGCGCCAGCAGCCCAAGAGGAGGGGAAGTCATCTATGGCTACACCTTC. Its translation: CASSPRGGEVIYGYTF.

V and J are TRBV5-4 and TRBJ2-1; TRBD1 matches at 7 bases. The CDR3 is 15 residues long. The germline V gene encodes CDR1 SGHNT and CDR2 YYREEE (reference sequence). The V gene end was trimmed by 1 base and the J gene end by 7 bases; junction bases not matched to a gene: 8. CDR3 sequence (DNA): TGTGCCAGCAGCTTGTTGGGGACAGCTACAAATGAGCAGTTCTTC. Translating gives CASSLLGTATNEQFF.

This clone showed up just once. The chain joins TRBV28 to TRBJ2-7, with 8 nucleotides matching TRBD2. The CDR3 has 15 amino acids. Germline assignment: CDR1 MDHEN and CDR2 SYDVKM. Trimming cost V 4 bases and J 6 bases; bases outside gene matches: 11. Here the CDR3 reads CASSWGERESREQYF. As DNA, the CDR3 is TGTGCCAGCAGTTGGGGCGAGCGGGAGTCCCGCGAGCAGTACTTC.

The genes are TRBV15 and TRBJ2-1; 7 bases agree with TRBD1. Losses at the gene ends were 4 bases for V and 4 bases for J; bases not matched to a gene: 7. This CDR3 has 15 residues. Germline V gives CDR1 LNHNV, CDR2 YYDKDF (reference sequence). CDR3 in amino acids: CATSTDRDPYNEQFF. DNA of the CDR3: TGTGCCACCAGCACCGACAGGGATCCTTACAATGAGCAGTTCTTC.

The chain uses TRBV29-1 and TRBJ2-5; tentatively, D is TRBD2 (5 bases). The J call may be faulty, since TRBJ2-7 better matches the DNA end. Germline V gives CDR1 SQVTM, CDR2 ANQGSEA. The CDR3 has 11 amino acids. CDR3 DNA: TGCAGCGTAAGAGGGAGCCACGAGCAGTACTTC. Amino acids: CSVRGSHEQYF.

The rearrangement links TRBV6-6 to TRBJ2-1, with 7 bases that match TRBD2. The CDR3 is 16 amino acids. V shed 0 bases and J 6 bases; nucleotides not matched to a gene: 8. Germline CDR1 is MNHNY and CDR2 is SVGAGI (reference sequence). CDR3 DNA sequence: TGTGCCAGCAGTTACTCGTTTGCGGGAGATGGCAATGAGCAGTTCTTC. Protein product: CASSYSFAGDGNEQFF.

V is TRBV19 and J is TRBJ2-1; possible D gene TRBD2, 7 bases. Trimming took 1 base from V and 6 from J, leaving 13 bases between them. The germline V gene has CDR1 LNHDA and CDR2 SQIVND (reference sequence). This CDR3 region has 15 residues. The CDR3 region has the DNA TGTGCCAGTAGTATAGTGGCGGGGGCGGGCAATGAGCAGTTCTTC. Its translation: CASSIVAGAGNEQFF.

The chain recombines TRBV6-1 with TRBJ2-5; perhaps TRBD2 as D (5 bases). This CDR3 contains 13 residues. CDR1 and CDR2 from the germline V gene are MNHNS and SASEGT. Trimming removed 10 bases at V and 5 bases at J, with 17 bases between. The CDR3 loop reads CATTPGTGETQYF. The CDR3 nucleotides read TGTGCCACCACACCGGGAACGGGGGAGACCCAGTACTTC.

The rearrangement uses TRBV15 and TRBJ2-6; tentatively, D is TRBD2 (5 bases). Trimming took 4 bases from V and 14 from J, leaving 24 bases between them. CDR1 and CDR2 from the germline V gene are LNHNV and YYDKDF (reference sequence). This CDR3 is built from 16 residues. Here the CDR3 reads CATSTFENPSGSFLTF. The CDR3 region has the DNA TGTGCCACCAGCACGTTCGAAAACCCAAGCGGATCCTTCCTGACTTTC.

This CDR3 reads CASSESASSYEQYF. Here the CDR3 DNA reads TGCGCCAGCAGTGAGTCAGCGAGCTCCTACGAGCAGTACTTC. The chain employs TRBV10-1 and TRBJ2-7; the D is unclear. Germline CDR1 reads WNHNN; CDR2 reads SYGVQD (reference sequence). There are 14 residues in the CDR3. With 0 bases removed from V and 0 bases from J, the gap between germline ends came to 6 bases.

V and J are TRBV7-2 and TRBJ2-3; 8 nucleotides align to TRBD1. Germline-derived CDR1 and CDR2 are SGHTA and FQGNSA. This CDR3 comprises 15 residues. J gave up 3 bases and V 5 bases, and 7 bases lay outside the gene matches. CDR3 bases: TGTGCCAGCAGCCAGGCGACAGGGGAGACAGATACGCAGTATTTT. This encodes CASSQATGETDTQYF.

J is TRBJ2-5 and V is TRBV6-5; TRBD1 aligns across 8 bases. V lost 10 bases to trimming and J lost 0 bases; unmatched junction nucleotides: 10. The CDR3 is made up of 15 amino acids. Per germline, CDR1 MNHEY and CDR2 SVGAGI. CDR3: CATQGAEFYQETQYF. DNA for the CDR3: TGTGCCACTCAGGGGGCCGAATTCTACCAAGAGACCCAGTACTTC.

This clone appeared a single time. The V gene is TRBV19, the J gene TRBJ1-1, with D perhaps matching TRBD1 (5 bases). The CDR3 is 18 residues long. V was clipped by 3 bases and J by 0 bases, with 20 bases between them. Per the germline V gene, CDR1 is LNHDA and CDR2 is SQIVND (reference sequence). CDR3: CASSISRGPWTMNTEAFF. The CDR3 DNA is TGTGCCAGTAGTATCTCCCGGGGTCCGTGGACAATGAACACTGAAGCTTTCTTT.

This clone has only one observation. The chain employs TRBV28 and TRBJ1-1; no clear D gene. The CDR3 loop spans 15 amino acids. Deletions cut 5 bases from V and 2 bases from J, with 15 bases between. Germline V lookup: CDR1 MDHEN, CDR2 SYDVKM. CDR3 amino acids: CASSTAGTYNTEAFF. The CDR3, as DNA: TGTGCCAGCAGTACTGCCGGAACGTACAACACTGAAGCTTTCTTT.